The present entry profiles one T cell receptor (beta chain) with its context. What it binds is not known. As it was prepared, the TCRbeta library received unique molecular identifiers. TCRdb re-called the PCR reads with MiXCR, one entry per CDR3 protein. This table has around 600,000 distinct CDR3 sequences, more than 20% appearing once. This sample stems from a study of T-cell reconstitution after alpha-beta-depleted transplantation in children. Study findings and constraints: Newly made T cells mostly supplied T-cell counts and diversity one year after transplant.

V was pared by 0 bases and J by 4 bases, with 15 bases between. This CDR3 contains 16 residues. Germline loops: CDR1 LNHNV, CDR2 YYDKDF (reference sequence). Material: PBMCs, mostly from graft donor cells, obtained 360 days after TCRalphabeta/CD19-depleted stem cell transplant. The rearrangement uses TRBV15 and TRBJ2-5; TRBD1 is a possible D gene (5 bases). The TCR originated in a boy under three years old who had a stem cell transplant for acute myeloid leukemia, so the T cells may come from the graft donor. Written as DNA, the CDR3 is TGTGCCACCAGCAGAGAGGATCACAGGCCCGTAGAGACCCAGTACTTC. Residues: CATSREDHRPVETQYF.